The 13 T cell receptor beta chains listed next were all sequenced from one sample in a study of OX40 agonist ivuxolimab in advanced cancers. The assay was immunoSEQ multiplex PCR, and TCRdb's table has in-frame clones only and misses some. The table includes fewer than 70,000 clones, about 88% detected once. Sequenced material: CD4+ or CD8+ T cells sorted from blood, taken in a trial of the OX40 agonist ivuxolimab. The receptor set was obtained from an adult with an advanced solid tumor such as melanoma, head and neck, liver or kidney cancer.

The V and J genes are TRBV11-2 and TRBJ2-5; TRBD2 matches at 10 bases. CDR3 length: 15 amino acids. Germline assignment: CDR1 SGHAT and CDR2 FQNNGV. V shed 2 bases and J 5 bases; nucleotides not matched to a gene: 5. In nucleotides, the CDR3 is TGTGCCAGCAGCTTAAGGCTAGCGGGAGAGGAGACCCAGTACTTC. Protein: CASSLRLAGEETQYF.

J is TRBJ2-5 and V is TRBV28; 8 nucleotides line up with TRBD1. CDR3 length: 13 amino acids. Germline-derived CDR1 and CDR2 are MDHEN and SYDVKM. Trimming cost V 9 bases and J 2 bases; bases outside gene matches: 5. CDR3 DNA sequence: TGTGCCAGTACGGACAGGGAACAAGAGACCCAGTACTTC. Its translation: CASTDREQETQYF.

This clone was observed a handful of times. This chain links TRBV5-1 with TRBJ2-2; D is undetermined. Looked up from germline, CDR1 is SGHRS and CDR2 is YFSETQ. The CDR3 length is 13 residues. Trimming removed 2 bases at V and 4 bases at J, with 6 bases between. CDR3 sequence (DNA): TGCGCCAGCAGCTTCGTCAGCACCGGGGAGCTGTTTTTT. Amino acids: CASSFVSTGELFF.

The rearrangement links TRBV6-1 to TRBJ1-3; no firm D call. This CDR3 spans 14 amino acids. Germline CDR1 is MNHNS and CDR2 is SASEGT. The germline V and J ends were trimmed by 3 bases and 0 bases, with 6 bases remaining between them. The CDR3 DNA reads as TGTGCCAGCAGTGAGACCCCCTCTGGAAACACCATATATTTT. Protein product: CASSETPSGNTIYF.

The chain uses TRBV5-1 and TRBJ2-7; 9 bases map to TRBD2. The CDR3 contains 16 residues. Germline V gene data show CDR1 as SGHRS and CDR2 as YFSETQ. Trimming took 2 bases from V and 1 from J; bases not matched to a gene: 7. The CDR3 loop is CASSLSPSGTSYEQYF. As DNA, the CDR3 is TGCGCCAGCAGCTTATCGCCTAGCGGGACTTCCTACGAGCAGTACTTC.

This chain joins TRBV19 and TRBJ1-1, with D possibly TRBD1 on 5 matching bases. The CDR3 sequence is 14 residues long. The V end was cut by 9 bases, the J end by 2 bases, with 16 bases between. Germline lookup yields CDR1 LNHDA and CDR2 SQIVND (reference sequence). CDR3 sequence: CASRRGESNTEAFF. CDR3 DNA: TGTGCCAGCCGGAGGGGCGAATCAAACACTGAAGCTTTCTTT.

The gene calls are TRBV19 and TRBJ1-5; TRBD1 matches at 9 bases. The CDR3 extends over 15 amino acids. The V segment lost 2 bases and the J segment 3 bases; nucleotides outside the gene matches: 2. CDR1 and CDR2 from the germline V gene are LNHDA and SQIVND (reference sequence). The CDR3 DNA reads TGTGCCAGTAGTATAACAGGGGGCGTCAATCAGCCCCAGCATTTT. This translates into CASSITGGVNQPQHF.

The chain recombines TRBV7-9 with TRBJ2-1; maybe TRBD1 (6 bases). The CDR3 totals 15 residues. From germline, CDR1 is SEHNR and CDR2 FQNEAQ (reference sequence). Trimming shortened V by 5 bases and J by 7 bases, and 18 bases separated the two germline ends. The CDR3 DNA reads as TGTGCCAGCAGCACAGAGGGGGTACCCTTAAATGAGCAGTTCTTC. Translating gives CASSTEGVPLNEQFF.

The rearrangement links TRBV9 to TRBJ1-2; 7 nucleotides line up with TRBD1. The CDR3 consists of 14 residues. The germline gives CDR1 SGDLS, CDR2 YYNGEE. V shed 0 bases and J 3 bases; nucleotides not matched to a gene: 2. The CDR3 DNA reads as TGTGCCAGCAGCGTAGGAGGGACAGACTATGGCTACACCTTC. It translates to CASSVGGTDYGYTF.

The chain is built from TRBV15 and TRBJ2-1, with 8 bases fitting TRBD2. Germline CDR1 reads LNHNV; CDR2 reads YYDKDF (reference sequence). The CDR3 has 16 residues. V dropped 5 bases and J dropped 7; count of bases not matched to a gene: 13. CDR3 DNA sequence: TGTGCCACCAGCGGCCCTCGGGGGGGAGTGTCGAATGAGCAGTTCTTC. This encodes CATSGPRGGVSNEQFF.

A few counts support this clone. The chain has TRBV30 and TRBJ2-7, with a weak D call TRBD1 (6 bases). Trimming cost V 3 bases and J 5 bases, with 17 bases left between them. This CDR3 comprises 14 residues. The V gene's germline CDR1 is GTSNPN and CDR2 SVGIG (reference sequence). CDR3: CAWRPTGLDDEQYF. CDR3 sequence (DNA): TGTGCCTGGAGACCTACAGGGTTGGATGACGAGCAGTACTTC.

The chain joins TRBV5-1 to TRBJ2-5, with D possibly being TRBD2 (5 bases). The CDR3 extends over 15 amino acids. CDR1 is SGHRS and CDR2 is YFSETQ in the germline V gene. The V and J ends lost 0 bases and 1 base respectively, with 10 bases between them. The CDR3 DNA follows: TGCGCCAGCAGCTTGGAGCCTAGCCGCCAAGAGACCCAGTACTTC. Its protein is CASSLEPSRQETQYF.

This chain joins TRBV6-1 and TRBJ2-5; D is undetermined. CDR3 length equals 15 residues. Per germline, CDR1 MNHNS and CDR2 SASEGT. Trimming left V 1 base short and J 1 base short, with 10 bases between. The CDR3 sequence: CASSEGTGIQETQYF. The CDR3, as DNA: TGTGCCAGCAGTGAAGGGACGGGCATCCAAGAGACCCAGTACTTC.